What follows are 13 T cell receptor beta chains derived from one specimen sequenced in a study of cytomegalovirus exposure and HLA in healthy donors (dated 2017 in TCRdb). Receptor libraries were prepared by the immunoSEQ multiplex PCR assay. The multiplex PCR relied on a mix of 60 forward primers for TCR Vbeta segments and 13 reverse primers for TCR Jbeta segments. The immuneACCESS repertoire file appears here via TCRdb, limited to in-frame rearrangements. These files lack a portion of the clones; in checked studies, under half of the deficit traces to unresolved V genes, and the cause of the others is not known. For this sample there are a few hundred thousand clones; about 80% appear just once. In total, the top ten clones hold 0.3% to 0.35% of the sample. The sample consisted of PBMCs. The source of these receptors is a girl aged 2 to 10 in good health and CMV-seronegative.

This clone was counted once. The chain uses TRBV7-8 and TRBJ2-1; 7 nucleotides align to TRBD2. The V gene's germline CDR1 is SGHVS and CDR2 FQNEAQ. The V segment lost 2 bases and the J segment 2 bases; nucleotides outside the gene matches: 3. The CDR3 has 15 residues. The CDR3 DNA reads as TGTGCCAGCAGCTTACCCGGGACTACCTACAATGAGCAGTTCTTC. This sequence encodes CASSLPGTTYNEQFF.

This chain's CDR3 is CASSLASRWAGGTEAFF. The CDR3 nucleotides are TGCGCCAGCAGCTTGGCCAGTAGGTGGGCCGGGGGGACTGAAGCTTTCTTT. This sequence joins TRBV5-1 and TRBJ1-1; weak D call: TRBD1 (5 bases). The CDR3 extends over 17 amino acids. Trimming took off 0 bases at V and 5 bases at J, with 20 bases between the two ends. The germline V gene encodes CDR1 SGHRS and CDR2 YFSETQ.

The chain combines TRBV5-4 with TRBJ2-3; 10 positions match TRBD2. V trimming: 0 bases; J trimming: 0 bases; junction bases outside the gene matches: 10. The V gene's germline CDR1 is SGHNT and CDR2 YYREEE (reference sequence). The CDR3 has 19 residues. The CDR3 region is CASSLEWIAGGASTDTQYF. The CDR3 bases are TGTGCCAGCAGCTTGGAGTGGATAGCGGGGGGTGCTAGCACAGATACGCAGTATTTT.

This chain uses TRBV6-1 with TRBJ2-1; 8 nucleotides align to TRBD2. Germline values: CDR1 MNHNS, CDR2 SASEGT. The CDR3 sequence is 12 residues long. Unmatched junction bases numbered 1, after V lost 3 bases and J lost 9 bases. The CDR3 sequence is CASSERGVEQFF. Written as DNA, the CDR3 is TGTGCCAGCAGTGAGCGGGGGGTTGAGCAGTTCTTC.

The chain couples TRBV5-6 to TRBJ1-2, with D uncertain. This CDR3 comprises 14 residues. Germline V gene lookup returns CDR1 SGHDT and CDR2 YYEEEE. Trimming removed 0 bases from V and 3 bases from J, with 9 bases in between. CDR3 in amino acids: CASSLGSDDYGYTF. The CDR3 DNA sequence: TGTGCCAGCAGCTTGGGAAGCGATGACTATGGCTACACCTTC.

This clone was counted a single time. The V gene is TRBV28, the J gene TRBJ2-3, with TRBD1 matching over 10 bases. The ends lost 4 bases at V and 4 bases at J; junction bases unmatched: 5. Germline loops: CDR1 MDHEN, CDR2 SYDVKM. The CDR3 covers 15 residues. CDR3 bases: TGTGCCAGCAGTTCTCCCGGACAGGGGGCAGATACGCAGTATTTT. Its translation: CASSSPGQGADTQYF.

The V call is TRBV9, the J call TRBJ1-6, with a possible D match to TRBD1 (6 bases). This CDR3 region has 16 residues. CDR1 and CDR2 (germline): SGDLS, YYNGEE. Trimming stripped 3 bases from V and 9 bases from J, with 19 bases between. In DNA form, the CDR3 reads TGTGCCAGCAGCGCCTTGACAGGCCACGGTGGTTCACCCCTCCACTTT. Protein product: CASSALTGHGGSPLHF.

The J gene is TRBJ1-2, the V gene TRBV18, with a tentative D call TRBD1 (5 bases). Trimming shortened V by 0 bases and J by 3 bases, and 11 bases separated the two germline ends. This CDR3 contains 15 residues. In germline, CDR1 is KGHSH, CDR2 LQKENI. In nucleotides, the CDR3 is TGTGCCAGCTCACCACCGAACGCGGGGGACTATGGCTACACCTTC. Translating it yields CASSPPNAGDYGYTF.

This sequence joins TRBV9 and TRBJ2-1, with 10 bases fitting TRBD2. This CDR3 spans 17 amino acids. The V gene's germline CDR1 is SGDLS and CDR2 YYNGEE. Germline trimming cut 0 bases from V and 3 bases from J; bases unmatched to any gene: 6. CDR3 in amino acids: CASSVARGLARYNEQFF. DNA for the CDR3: TGTGCCAGCAGCGTAGCCAGGGGACTAGCGCGCTACAATGAGCAGTTCTTC.

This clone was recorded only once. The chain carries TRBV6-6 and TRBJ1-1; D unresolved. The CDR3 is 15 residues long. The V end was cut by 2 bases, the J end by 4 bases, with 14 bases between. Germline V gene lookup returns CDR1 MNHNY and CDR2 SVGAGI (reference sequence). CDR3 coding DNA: TGTGCCAGCAGTTACCCAACTTGGAGGGCCACTGAAGCTTTCTTT. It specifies CASSYPTWRATEAFF.

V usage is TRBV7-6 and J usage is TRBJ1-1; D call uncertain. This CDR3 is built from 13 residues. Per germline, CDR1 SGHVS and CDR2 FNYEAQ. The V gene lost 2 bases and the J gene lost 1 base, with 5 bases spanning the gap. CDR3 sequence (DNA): TGTGCCAGCAGCTTATCCAGGAACACTGAAGCTTTCTTT. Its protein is CASSLSRNTEAFF.

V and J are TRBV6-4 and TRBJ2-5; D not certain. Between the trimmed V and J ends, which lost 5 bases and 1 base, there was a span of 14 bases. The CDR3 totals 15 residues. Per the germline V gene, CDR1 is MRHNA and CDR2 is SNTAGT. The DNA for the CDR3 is TGTGCCAGCAGTCGACAAAGAATTTTCCAAGAGACCCAGTACTTC. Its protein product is CASSRQRIFQETQYF.

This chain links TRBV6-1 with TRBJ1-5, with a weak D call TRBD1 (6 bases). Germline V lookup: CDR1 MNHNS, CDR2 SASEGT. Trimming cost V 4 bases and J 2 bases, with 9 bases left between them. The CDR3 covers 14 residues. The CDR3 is CASSVRQGNQPQHF. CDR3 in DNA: TGTGCCAGCAGTGTTCGACAGGGCAATCAGCCCCAGCATTTT.